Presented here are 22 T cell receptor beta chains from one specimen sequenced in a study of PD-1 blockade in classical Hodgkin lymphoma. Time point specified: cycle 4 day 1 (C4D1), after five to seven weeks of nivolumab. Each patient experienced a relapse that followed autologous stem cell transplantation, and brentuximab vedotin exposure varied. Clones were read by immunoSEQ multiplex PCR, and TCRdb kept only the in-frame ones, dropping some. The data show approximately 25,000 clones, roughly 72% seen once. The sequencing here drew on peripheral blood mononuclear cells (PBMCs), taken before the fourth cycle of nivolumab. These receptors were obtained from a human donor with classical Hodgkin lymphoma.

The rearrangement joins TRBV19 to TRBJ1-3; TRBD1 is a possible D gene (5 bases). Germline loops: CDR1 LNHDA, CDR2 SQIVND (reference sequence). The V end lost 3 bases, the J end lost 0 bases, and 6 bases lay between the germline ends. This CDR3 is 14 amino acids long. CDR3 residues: CASSIGGSGNTIYF. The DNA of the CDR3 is TGTGCCAGTAGTATCGGGGGCTCTGGAAACACCATATATTTT.

The CDR3 nucleotides are TGTGCCAGCAGTTACTCTCTAGGAGCCTCCTACGAGCAGTACTTC. It encodes CASSYSLGASYEQYF. J is TRBJ2-7 and V is TRBV6-5; D is undetermined. The germline V gene encodes CDR1 MNHEY and CDR2 SVGAGI. Trimming left V 0 bases short and J 0 bases short, with 9 bases between. The CDR3 contains 15 residues.

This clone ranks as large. DNA for the CDR3: TGCGCCAGCAGGGAGGGGGCGGGTGAAGCTTTCTTT. Its translation is CASREGAGEAFF. V and J are TRBV5-1 and TRBJ1-1, with 7 bases fitting TRBD1. The V and J ends lost 5 bases and 7 bases, in that order; junction bases with no gene match: 5. Germline CDR1 is SGHRS and CDR2 is YFSETQ. This CDR3 has 12 residues. Filled out from reference TRBV5-1 and TRBJ1-1, the complete variable domain reads KAGVTQTPRYLIKTRGQQVTLSCSPISGHRSVSWYQQTPGQGLQFLFEYFSETQRNKGNFPGRFSGRQFSNSRSEMNVSTLELGDSALYLCASREGAGEAFFGQGTRLTVV.

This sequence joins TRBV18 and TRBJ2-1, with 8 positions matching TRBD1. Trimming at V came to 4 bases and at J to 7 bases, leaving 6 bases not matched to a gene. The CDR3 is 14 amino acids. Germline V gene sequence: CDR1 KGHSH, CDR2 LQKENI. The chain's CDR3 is CASSLGTGNNEQFF. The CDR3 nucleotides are TGTGCCAGCTCACTCGGGACAGGAAATAATGAGCAGTTCTTC.

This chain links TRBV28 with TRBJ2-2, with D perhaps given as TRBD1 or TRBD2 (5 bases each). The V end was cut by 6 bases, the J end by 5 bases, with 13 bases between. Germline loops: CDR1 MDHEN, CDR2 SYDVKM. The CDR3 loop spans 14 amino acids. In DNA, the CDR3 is TGTGCCAGCAGCACCGACGAGGGGACCGGGGAGCTGTTTTTT. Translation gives CASSTDEGTGELFF.

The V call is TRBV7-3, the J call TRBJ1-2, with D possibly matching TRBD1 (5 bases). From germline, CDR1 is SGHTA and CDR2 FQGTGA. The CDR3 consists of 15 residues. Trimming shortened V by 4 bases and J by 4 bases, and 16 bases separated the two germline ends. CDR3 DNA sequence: TGTGCCAGCAGCTCCCACTCCGACAGCCTCTATGGCTACACCTTC. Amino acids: CASSSHSDSLYGYTF. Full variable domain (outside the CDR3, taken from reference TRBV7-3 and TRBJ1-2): GAGVSQTPSNKVTEKGKYVELRCDPISGHTALYWYRQSLGQGPEFLIYFQGTGAADDSGLPNDRFFAVRPEGSVSTLKIQRTERGDSAVYLCASSSHSDSLYGYTFGSGTRLTVV.

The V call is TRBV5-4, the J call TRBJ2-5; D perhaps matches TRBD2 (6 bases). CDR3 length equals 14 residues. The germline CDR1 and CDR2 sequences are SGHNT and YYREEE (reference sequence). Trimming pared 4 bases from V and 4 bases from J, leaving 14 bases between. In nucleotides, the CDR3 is TGTGCCAGCAGCCCAGACCGGCGGGGAGAGACCCAGTACTTC. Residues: CASSPDRRGETQYF.

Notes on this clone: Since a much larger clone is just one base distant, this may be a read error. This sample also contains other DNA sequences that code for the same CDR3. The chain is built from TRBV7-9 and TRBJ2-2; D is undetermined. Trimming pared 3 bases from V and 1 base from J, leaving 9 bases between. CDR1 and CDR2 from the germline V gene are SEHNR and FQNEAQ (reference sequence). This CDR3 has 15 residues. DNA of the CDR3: TGTGCCAGCAGCTTGGACGGAATGAACACCGGGGAGCTGTTTTTT. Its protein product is CASSLDGMNTGELFF.

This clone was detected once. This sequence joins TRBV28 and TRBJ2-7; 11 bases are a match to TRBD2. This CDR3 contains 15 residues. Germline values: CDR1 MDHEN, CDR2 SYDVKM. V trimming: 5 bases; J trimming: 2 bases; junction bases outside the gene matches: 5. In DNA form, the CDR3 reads TGTGCCAGCAGTGCCGGGACTAGCGGAACCTACGAGCAGTACTTC. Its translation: CASSAGTSGTYEQYF.

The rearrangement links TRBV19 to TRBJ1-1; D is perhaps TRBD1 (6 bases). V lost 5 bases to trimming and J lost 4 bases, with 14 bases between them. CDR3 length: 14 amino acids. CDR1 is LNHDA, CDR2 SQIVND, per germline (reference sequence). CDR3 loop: CASSLGGSGTEAFF. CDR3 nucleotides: TGTGCCAGTAGTCTGGGGGGCTCCGGCACTGAAGCTTTCTTT.

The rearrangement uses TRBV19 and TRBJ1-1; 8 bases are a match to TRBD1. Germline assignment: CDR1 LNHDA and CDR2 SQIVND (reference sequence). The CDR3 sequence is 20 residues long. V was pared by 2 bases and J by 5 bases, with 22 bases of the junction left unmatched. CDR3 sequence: CASSIQYGVGTGIHRTEAFF. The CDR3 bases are TGTGCCAGTAGTATACAATATGGTGTGGGGACAGGAATCCATCGGACTGAAGCTTTCTTT.

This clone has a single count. The CDR3 DNA follows: TGTGCCAGCAGCCAGACGGGACTAGCATCCAACGAGCAGTACTTC. Amino acids: CASSQTGLASNEQYF. The chain joins TRBV14 to TRBJ2-7; TRBD2 matches 9 bases. This CDR3 region has 15 residues. Germline V lookup: CDR1 SGHDN, CDR2 FVKESK. The V and J ends lost 3 bases and 5 bases, in that order; junction bases with no gene match: 8.

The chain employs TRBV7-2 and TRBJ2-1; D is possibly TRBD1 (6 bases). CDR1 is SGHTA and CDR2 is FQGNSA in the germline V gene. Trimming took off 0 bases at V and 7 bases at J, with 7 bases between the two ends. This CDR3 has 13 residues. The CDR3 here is CASSLARGNEQFF. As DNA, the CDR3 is TGTGCCAGCAGCTTAGCGAGGGGGAATGAGCAGTTCTTC.

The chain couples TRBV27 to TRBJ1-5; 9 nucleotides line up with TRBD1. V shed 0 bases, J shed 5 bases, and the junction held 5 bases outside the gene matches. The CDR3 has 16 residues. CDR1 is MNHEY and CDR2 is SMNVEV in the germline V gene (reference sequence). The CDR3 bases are TGTGCCAGCAGTTTATCGGGACAGGGAATCTATCAGCCCCAGCATTTT. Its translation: CASSLSGQGIYQPQHF.

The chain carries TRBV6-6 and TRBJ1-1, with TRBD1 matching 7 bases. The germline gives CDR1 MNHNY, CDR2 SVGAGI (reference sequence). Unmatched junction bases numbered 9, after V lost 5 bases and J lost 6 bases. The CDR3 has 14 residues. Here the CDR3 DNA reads TGTGCCAGCAGTCGACAGGGAGACTTCGCTGAAGCTTTCTTT. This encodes CASSRQGDFAEAFF.

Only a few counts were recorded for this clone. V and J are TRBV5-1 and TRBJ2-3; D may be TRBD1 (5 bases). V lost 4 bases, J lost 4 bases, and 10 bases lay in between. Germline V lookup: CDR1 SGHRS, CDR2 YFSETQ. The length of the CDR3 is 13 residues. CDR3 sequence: CASSPGSADTQYF. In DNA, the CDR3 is TGCGCCAGCAGCCCAGGGTCAGCAGATACGCAGTATTTT.

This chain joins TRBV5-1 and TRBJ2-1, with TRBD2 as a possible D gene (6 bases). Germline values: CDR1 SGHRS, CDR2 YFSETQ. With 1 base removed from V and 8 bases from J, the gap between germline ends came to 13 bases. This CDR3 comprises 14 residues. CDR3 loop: CASSLTRAGHEQFF. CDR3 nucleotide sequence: TGCGCCAGCAGCTTGACCCGGGCGGGGCATGAGCAGTTCTTC.

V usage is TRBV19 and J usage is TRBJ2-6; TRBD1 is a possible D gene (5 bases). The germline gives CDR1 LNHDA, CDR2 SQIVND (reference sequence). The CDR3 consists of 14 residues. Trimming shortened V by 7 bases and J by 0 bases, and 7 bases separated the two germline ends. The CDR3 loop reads CASIQGSGANVLTF. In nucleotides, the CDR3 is TGTGCCAGTATCCAGGGCTCTGGGGCCAACGTCCTGACTTTC.

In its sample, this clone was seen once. CDR3 nucleotide sequence: TGTGCCAGCAGTTACGGCAGGGGGAAGGGTTCACCCCTCCACTTT. It specifies CASSYGRGKGSPLHF. V and J are TRBV6-6 and TRBJ1-6, with 7 bases fitting TRBD1. The CDR3 extends over 15 amino acids. Trimming took 2 bases from V and 9 from J; bases not matched to a gene: 7. Germline values: CDR1 MNHNY, CDR2 SVGAGI (reference sequence).

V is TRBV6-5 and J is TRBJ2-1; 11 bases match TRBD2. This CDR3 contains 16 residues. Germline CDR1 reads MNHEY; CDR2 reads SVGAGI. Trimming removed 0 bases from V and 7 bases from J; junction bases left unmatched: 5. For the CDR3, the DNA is TGTGCCAGCAGTTACTCGATAGCGGGAGGGAGGAATGAGCAGTTCTTC. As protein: CASSYSIAGGRNEQFF.

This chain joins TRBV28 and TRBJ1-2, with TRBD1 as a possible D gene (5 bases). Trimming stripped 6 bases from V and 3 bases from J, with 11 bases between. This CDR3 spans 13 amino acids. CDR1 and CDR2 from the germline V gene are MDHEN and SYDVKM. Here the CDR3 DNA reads TGTGCCAGCAGCCAGACAGAATACTATGGCTACACCTTC. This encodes CASSQTEYYGYTF.

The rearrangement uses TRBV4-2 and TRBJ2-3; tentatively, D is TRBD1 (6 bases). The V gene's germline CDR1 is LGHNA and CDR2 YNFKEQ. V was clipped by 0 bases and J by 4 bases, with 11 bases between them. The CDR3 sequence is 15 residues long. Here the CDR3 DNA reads TGTGCCAGCAGCCAAGACTATAAGGGGGCAGATACGCAGTATTTT. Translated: CASSQDYKGADTQYF.